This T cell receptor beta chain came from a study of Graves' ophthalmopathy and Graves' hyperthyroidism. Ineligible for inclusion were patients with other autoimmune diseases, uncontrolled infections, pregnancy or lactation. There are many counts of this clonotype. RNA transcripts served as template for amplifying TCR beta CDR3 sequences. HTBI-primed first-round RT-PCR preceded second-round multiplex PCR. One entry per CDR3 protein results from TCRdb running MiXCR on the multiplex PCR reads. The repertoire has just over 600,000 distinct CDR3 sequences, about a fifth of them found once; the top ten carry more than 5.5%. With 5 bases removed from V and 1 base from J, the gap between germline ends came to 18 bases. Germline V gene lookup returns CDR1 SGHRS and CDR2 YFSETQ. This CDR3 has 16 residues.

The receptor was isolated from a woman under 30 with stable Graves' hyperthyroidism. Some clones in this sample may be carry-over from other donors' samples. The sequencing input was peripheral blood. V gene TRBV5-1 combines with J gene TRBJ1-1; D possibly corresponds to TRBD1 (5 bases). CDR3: CASRTTQGLWNTEAFF. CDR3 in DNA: TGCGCCAGCAGAACAACCCAGGGCTTGTGGAACACTGAAGCTTTCTTT.